This T cell receptor beta chain derives from a study of graft-versus-host responses after intestinal transplantation. Background on the study: Recipients uniformly received anti-thymocyte globulin induction, followed by tacrolimus and steroids for 3 to 4 years.

CDR1 is SGHDT and CDR2 is YYEEEE in the germline V gene. The CDR3 consists of 16 residues. V lost 0 bases to trimming and J lost 7 bases, with 17 bases between them. Processing was applied to graft tissue in order to liberate intraepithelial and lamina propria lymphocytes. Profiled with immunoSEQ multiplex PCR; TCRdb holds only in-frame clones, not every one. The repertoire holds about 17,000 clones, with 60% to 85% as singletons. The input for sequencing was ileum tissue, taken roughly 460 days after intestinal transplant. This receptor was taken from a human patient who received an intestinal transplant, so some T cells may come from the graft donor. The chain carries TRBV5-6 and TRBJ2-4, with D possibly TRBD2 on 6 matching bases. The DNA for the CDR3 is TGTGCCAGCAGCTTGGCGCCCTCGGGGGTCAGCAACATTCAGTACTTC. It codes for CASSLAPSGVSNIQYF.